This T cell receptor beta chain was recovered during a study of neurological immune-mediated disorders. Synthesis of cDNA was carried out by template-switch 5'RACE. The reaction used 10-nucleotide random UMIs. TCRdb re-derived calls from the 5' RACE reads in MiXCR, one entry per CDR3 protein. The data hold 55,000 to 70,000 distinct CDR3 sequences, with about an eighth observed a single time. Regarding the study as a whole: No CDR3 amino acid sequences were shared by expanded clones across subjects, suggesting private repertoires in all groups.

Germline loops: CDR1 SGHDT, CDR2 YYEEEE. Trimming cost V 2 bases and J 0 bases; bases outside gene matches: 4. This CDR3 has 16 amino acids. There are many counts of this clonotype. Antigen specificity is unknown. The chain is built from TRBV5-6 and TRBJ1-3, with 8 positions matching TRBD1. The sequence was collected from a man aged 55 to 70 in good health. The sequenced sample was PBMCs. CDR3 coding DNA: TGTGCCAGCAGCTTTGGACAGGGTCTCTCTGGAAACACCATATATTTT. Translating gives CASSFGQGLSGNTIYF. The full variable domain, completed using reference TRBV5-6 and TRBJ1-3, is DAGVTQSPTHLIKTRGQQVTLRCSPKSGHDTVSWYQQALGQGPQFIFQYYEEEERQRGNFPDRFSGHQFPNYSSELNVNALLLGDSALYLCASSFGQGLSGNTIYFGEGSWLTVV.